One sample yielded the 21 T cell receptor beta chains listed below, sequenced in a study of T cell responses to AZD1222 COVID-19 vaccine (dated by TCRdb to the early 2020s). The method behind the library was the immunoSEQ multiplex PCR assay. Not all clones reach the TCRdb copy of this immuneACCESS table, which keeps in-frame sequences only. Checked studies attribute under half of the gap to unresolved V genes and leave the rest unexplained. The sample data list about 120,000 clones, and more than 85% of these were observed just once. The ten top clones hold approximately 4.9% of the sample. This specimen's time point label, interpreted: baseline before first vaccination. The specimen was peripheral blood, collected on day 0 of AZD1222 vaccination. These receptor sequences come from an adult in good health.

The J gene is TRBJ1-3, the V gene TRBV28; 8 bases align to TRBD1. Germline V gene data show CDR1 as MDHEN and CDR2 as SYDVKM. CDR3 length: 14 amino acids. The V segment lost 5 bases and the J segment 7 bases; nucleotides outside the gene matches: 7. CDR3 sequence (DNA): TGTGCCAGCAGTCCCCCAGGACAGGGCAACACCATATATTTT. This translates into CASSPPGQGNTIYF.

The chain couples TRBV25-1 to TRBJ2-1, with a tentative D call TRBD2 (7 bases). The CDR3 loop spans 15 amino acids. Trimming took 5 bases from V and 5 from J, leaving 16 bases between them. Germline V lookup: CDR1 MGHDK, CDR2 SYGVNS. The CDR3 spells CASSPFRGADNEQFF. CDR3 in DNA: TGTGCCAGCAGTCCCTTTCGGGGGGCTGACAATGAGCAGTTCTTC.

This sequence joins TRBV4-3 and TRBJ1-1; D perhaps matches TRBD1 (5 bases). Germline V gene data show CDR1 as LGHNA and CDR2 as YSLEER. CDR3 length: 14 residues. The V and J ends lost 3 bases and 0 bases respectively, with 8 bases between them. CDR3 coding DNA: TGCGCCAGCAGCCAGGGGGACTTGAACACTGAAGCTTTCTTT. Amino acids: CASSQGDLNTEAFF.

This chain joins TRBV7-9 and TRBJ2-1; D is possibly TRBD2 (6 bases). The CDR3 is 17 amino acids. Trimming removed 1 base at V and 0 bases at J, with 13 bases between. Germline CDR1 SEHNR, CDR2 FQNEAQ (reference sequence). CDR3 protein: CASSLEGRINSYNEQFF. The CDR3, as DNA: TGTGCCAGCAGCTTAGAGGGGAGGATAAACTCCTACAATGAGCAGTTCTTC.

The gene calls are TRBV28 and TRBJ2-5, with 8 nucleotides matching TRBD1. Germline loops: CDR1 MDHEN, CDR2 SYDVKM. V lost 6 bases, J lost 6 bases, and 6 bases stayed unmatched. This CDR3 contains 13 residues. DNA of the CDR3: TGTGCCAGCAGGACGACAGGGGAGCAGACCCAGTACTTC. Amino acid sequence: CASRTTGEQTQYF.

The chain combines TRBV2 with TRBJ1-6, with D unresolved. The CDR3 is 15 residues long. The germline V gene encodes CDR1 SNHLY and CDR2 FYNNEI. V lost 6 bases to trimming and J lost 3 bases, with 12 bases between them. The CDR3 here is CASSSHRDYNSPLHF. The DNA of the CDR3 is TGTGCCAGCAGCTCCCACCGGGACTATAATTCACCCCTCCACTTT.

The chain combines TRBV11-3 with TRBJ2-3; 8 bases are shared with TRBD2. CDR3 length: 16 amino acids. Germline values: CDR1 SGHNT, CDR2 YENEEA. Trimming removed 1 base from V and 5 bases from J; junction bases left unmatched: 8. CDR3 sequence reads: CASSLGLAGGIDTQYF. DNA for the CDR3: TGTGCCAGCAGCTTAGGCTTGGCGGGGGGAATAGATACGCAGTATTTT. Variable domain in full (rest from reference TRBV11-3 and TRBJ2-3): EAGVVQSPRYKIIEKKQPVAFWCNPISGHNTLYWYLQNLGQGPELLIRYENEEAVDDSQLPKDRFSAERLKGVDSTLKIQPAELGDSAVYLCASSLGLAGGIDTQYFGPGTRLTVL.

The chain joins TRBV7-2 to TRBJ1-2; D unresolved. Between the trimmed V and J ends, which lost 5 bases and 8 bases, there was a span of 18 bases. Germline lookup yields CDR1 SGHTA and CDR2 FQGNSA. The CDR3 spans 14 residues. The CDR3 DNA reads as TGTGCCAGCAGCGCCAAGTCCGATCTTGGGGGCTACACCTTC. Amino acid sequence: CASSAKSDLGGYTF.

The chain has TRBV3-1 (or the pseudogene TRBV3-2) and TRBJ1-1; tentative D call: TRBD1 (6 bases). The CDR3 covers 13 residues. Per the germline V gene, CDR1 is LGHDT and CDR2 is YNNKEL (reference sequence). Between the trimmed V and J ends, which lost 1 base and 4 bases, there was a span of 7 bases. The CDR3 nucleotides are TGTGCCAGCAGCCAAGGGGGGGCCACTGAAGCTTTCTTT. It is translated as CASSQGGATEAFF.

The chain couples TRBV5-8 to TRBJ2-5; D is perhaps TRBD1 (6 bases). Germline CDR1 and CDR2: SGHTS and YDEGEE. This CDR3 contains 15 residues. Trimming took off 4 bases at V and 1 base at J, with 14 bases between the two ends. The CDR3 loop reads CASSVGHQPQETQYF. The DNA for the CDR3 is TGTGCCAGCAGCGTGGGACACCAACCCCAAGAGACCCAGTACTTC.

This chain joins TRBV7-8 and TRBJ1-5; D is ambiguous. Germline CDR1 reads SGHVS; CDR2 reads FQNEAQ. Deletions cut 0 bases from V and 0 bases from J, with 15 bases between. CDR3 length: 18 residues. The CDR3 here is CASSLAFWTDLSNQPQHF. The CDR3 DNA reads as TGTGCCAGCAGCTTAGCTTTCTGGACGGACCTTAGCAATCAGCCCCAGCATTTT.

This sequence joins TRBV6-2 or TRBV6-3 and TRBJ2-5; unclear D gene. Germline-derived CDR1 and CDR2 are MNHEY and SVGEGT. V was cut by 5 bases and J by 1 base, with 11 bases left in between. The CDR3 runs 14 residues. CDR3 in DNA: TGTGCCAGCAGTCCCGGGCCCGGCCAAGAGACCCAGTACTTC. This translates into CASSPGPGQETQYF.

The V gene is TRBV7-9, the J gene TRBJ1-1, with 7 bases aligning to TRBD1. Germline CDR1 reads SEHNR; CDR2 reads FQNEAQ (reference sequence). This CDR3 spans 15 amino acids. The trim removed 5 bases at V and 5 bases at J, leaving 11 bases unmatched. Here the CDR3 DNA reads TGTGCCAGCAGCCCCAGAGGGGGCAGGGGGACTGAAGCTTTCTTT. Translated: CASSPRGGRGTEAFF.

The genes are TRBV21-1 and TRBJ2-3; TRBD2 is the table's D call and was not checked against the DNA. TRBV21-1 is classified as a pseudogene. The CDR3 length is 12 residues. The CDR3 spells CASCHSLDTQYF. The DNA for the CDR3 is TGTGCCAGCTGTCACTCACTAGATACGCAGTATTTT.

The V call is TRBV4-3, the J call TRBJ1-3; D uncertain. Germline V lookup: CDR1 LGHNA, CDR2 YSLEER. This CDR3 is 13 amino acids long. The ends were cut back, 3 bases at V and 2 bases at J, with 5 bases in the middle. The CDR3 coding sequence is TGCGCCAGCAGCCATACGGCTGGAAACACCATATATTTT. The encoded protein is CASSHTAGNTIYF.

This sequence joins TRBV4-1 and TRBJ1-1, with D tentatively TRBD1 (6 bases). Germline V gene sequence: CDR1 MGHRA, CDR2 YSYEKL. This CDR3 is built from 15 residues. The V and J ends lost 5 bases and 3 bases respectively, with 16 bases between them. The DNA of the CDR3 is TGCGCCAGCAGCATCGCCGGGGGCGCTGACACTGAAGCTTTCTTT. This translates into CASSIAGGADTEAFF.

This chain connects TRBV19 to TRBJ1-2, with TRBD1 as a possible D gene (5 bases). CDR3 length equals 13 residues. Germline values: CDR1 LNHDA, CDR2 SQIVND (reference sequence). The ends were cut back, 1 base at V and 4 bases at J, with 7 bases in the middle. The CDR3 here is CASSIGQIYGYTF. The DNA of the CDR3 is TGTGCCAGTAGTATAGGACAGATCTATGGCTACACCTTC. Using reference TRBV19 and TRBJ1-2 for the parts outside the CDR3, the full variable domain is DGGITQSPKYLFRKEGQNVTLSCEQNLNHDAMYWYRQDPGQGLRLIYYSQIVNDFQKGDIAEGYSVSREKKESFPLTVTSAQKNPTAFYLCASSIGQIYGYTFGSGTRLTVV.

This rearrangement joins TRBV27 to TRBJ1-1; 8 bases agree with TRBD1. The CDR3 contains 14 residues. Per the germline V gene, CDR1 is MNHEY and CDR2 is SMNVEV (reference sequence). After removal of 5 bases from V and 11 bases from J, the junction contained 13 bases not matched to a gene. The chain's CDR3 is CASSPSPRGHSAFF. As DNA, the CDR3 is TGTGCCAGCAGTCCCTCACCCAGGGGGCATTCGGCTTTCTTT.

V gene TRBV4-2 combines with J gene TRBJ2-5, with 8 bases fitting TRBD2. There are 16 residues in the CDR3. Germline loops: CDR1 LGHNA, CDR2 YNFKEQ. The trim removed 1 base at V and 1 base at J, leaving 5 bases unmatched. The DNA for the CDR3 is TGTGCCAGCAGCCAAGGCGCGGGGGGCTTCCAAGAGACCCAGTACTTC. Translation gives CASSQGAGGFQETQYF.

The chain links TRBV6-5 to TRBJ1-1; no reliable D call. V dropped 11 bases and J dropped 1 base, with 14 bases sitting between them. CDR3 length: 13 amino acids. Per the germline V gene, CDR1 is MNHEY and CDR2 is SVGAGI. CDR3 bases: TGTGCCGCCGCGGGCCGAGGGAACACTGAAGCTTTCTTT. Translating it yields CAAAGRGNTEAFF.

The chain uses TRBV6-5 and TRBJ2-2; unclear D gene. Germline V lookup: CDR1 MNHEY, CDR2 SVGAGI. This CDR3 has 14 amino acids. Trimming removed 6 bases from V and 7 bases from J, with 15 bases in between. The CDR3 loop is CASSLTYPVGELFF. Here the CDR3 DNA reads TGTGCCAGCAGCCTTACGTATCCTGTCGGGGAGCTGTTTTTT.